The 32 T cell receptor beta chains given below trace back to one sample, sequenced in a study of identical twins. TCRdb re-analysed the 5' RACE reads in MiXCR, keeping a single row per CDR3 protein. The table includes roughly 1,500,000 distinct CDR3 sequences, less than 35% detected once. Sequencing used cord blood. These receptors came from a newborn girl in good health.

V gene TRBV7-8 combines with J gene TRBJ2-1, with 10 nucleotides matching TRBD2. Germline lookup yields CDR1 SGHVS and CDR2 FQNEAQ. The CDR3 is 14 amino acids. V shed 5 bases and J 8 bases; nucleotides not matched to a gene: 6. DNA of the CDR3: TGTGCCAGCAGCGCCTGGACTAGCGGAGATGAGCAGTTCTTC. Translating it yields CASSAWTSGDEQFF.

As DNA, the CDR3 is TGTGCCAGCTCACCTCAGCATCTAACTAATGAAAAACTGTTTTTT. This translates into CASSPQHLTNEKLFF. This rearrangement joins TRBV18 to TRBJ1-4, with D hard to call. This CDR3 comprises 15 residues. The germline V gene has CDR1 KGHSH and CDR2 LQKENI. Trimming removed 3 bases from V and 1 base from J, with 9 bases in between.

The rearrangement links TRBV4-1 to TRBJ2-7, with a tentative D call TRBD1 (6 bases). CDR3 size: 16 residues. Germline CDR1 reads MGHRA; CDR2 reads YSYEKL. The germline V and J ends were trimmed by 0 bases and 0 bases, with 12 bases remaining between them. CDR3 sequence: CASSQENRALSYEQYF. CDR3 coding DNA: TGCGCCAGCAGCCAAGAGAACAGGGCCCTCTCCTACGAGCAGTACTTC.

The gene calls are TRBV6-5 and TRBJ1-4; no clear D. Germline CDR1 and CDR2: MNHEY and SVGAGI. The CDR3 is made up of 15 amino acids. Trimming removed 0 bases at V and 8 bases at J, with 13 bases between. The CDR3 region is CASSYSMRGGEKLFF. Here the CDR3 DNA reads TGTGCCAGCAGTTACTCGATGCGGGGTGGAGAAAAACTGTTTTTT.

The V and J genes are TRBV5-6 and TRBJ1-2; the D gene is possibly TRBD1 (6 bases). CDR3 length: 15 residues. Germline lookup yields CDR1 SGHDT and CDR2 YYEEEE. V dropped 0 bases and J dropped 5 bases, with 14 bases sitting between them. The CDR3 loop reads CASSLGAGAFYGYTF. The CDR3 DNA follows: TGTGCCAGCAGCTTGGGGGCAGGGGCCTTTTATGGCTACACCTTC.

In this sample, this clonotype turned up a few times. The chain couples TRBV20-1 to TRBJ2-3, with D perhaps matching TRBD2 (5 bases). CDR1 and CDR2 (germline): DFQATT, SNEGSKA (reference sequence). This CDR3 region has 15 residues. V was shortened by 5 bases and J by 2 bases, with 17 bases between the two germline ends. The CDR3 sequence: CSARISSQPTDTQYF. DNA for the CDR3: TGCAGTGCTCGCATATCTAGCCAACCCACAGATACGCAGTATTTT.

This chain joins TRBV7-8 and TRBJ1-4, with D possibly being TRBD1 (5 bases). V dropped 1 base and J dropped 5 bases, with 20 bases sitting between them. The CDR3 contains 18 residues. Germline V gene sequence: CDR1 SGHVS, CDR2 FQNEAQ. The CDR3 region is CASSLGRAEVGHNEKLFF. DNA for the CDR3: TGTGCCAGCAGCTTAGGCAGGGCTGAGGTGGGCCACAATGAAAAACTGTTTTTT.

As DNA, the CDR3 is TGCAGTGCCTCACAGGGAAATGAAAAACTGTATTTT. Translation gives CSASQGNEKLYF. The chain uses TRBV20-1 and TRBJ2-3, with D perhaps matching TRBD1 (6 bases). The CDR3 totals 12 residues. The V and J ends lost 6 bases and 14 bases respectively, with 21 bases between them. Germline CDR1 is DFQATT and CDR2 is SNEGSKA (reference sequence).

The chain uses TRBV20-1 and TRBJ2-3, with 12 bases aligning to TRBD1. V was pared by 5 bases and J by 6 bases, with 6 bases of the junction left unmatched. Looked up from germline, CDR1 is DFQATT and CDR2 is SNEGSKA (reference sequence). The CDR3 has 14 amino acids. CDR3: CSASWGQGADTQYF. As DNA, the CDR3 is TGCAGTGCTTCCTGGGGACAGGGGGCCGATACGCAGTATTTT.

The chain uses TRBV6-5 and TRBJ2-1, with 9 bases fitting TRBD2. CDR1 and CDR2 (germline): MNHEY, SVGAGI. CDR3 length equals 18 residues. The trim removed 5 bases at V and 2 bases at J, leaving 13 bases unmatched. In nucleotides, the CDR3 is TGTGCCAGCAGTACTACACTTCGCGGGGGGGGAACCTACAATGAGCAGTTCTTC. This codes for CASSTTLRGGGTYNEQFF.

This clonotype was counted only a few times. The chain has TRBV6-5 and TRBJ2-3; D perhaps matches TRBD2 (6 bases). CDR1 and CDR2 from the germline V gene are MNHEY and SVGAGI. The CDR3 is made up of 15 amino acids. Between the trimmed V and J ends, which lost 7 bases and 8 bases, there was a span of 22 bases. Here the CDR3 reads CASTIRDLIKLTQYF. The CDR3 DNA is TGTGCCAGCACCATACGGGACTTGATCAAACTTACGCAGTATTTT.

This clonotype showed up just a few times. This CDR3 reads CSVEWNYEQYF. The DNA for the CDR3 is TGCAGCGTTGAATGGAACTACGAGCAGTACTTC. The V gene is TRBV29-1, the J gene TRBJ2-7; the D is unclear. The CDR3 has 11 residues. Trimming shortened V by 2 bases and J by 3 bases, and 5 bases separated the two germline ends. Per the germline V gene, CDR1 is SQVTM and CDR2 is ANQGSEA.

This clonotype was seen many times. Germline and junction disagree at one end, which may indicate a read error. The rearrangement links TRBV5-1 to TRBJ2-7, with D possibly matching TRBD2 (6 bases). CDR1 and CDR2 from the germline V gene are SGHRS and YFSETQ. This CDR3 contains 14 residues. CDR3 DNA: TGTGCCAGCAGCTTGACGGGGACTTCCTACGAGCAGTACTTC. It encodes CASSLTGTSYEQYF.

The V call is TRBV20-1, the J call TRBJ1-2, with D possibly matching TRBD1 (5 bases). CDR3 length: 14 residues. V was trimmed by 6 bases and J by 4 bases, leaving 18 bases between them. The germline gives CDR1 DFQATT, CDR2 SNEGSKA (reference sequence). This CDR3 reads CSAVYGTASYGYTF. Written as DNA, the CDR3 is TGCAGTGCCGTTTACGGGACGGCCTCCTATGGCTACACCTTC.

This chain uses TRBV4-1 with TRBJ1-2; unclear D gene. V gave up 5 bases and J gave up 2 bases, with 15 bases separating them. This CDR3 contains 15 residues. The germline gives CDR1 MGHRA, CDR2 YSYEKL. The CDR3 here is CASSAETSGNYGYTF. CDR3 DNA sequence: TGCGCCAGCAGCGCTGAGACCTCTGGGAACTATGGCTACACCTTC.

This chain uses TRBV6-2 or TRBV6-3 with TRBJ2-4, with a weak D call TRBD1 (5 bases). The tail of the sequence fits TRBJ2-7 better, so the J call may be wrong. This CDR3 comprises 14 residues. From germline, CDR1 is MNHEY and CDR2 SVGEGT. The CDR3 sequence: CASSYSTRVNEQYF. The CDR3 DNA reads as TGTGCCAGCAGTTACTCGACCAGGGTGAACGAGCAGTACTTC.

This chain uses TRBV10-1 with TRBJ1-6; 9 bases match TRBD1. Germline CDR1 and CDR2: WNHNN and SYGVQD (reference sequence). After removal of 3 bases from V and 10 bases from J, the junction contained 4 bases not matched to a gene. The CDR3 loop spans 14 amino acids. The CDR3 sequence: CASSENRGRSPLHF. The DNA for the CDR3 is TGCGCCAGCAGTGAAAACAGGGGGCGATCACCCCTCCACTTT.

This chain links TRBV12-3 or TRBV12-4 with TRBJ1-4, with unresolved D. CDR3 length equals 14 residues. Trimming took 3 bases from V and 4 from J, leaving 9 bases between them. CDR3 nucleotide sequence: TGTGCCAGCAGTTTTGCGCAGTTTAATGAAAAACTGTTTTTT. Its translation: CASSFAQFNEKLFF.

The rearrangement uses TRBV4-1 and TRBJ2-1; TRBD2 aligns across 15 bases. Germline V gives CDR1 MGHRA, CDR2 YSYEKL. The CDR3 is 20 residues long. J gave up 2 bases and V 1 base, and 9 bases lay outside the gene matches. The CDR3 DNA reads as TGCGCCAGCAGCCAAGCCCCTCGGACTAGCGGGAGGGCCGCCTACAATGAGCAGTTCTTC. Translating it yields CASSQAPRTSGRAAYNEQFF.

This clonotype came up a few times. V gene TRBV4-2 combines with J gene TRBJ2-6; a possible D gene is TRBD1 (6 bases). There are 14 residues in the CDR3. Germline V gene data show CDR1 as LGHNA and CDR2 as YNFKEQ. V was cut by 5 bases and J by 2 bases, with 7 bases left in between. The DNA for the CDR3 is TGTGCCAGCAGCTGGGACACTGGGGCCAACGTCCTGACTTTC. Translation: CASSWDTGANVLTF.

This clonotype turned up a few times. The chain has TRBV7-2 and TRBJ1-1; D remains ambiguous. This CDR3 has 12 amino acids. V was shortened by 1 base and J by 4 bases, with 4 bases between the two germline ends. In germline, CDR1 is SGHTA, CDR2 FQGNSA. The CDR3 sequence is CASSLESTEAFF. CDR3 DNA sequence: TGTGCCAGCAGCTTAGAGAGCACTGAAGCTTTCTTT. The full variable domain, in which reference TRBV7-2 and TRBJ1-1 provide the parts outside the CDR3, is GAGVSQSPSNKVTEKGKDVELRCDPISGHTALYWYRQSLGQGLEFLIYFQGNSAPDKSGLPSDRFSAERTGGSVSTLTIQRTQQEDSAVYLCASSLESTEAFFGQGTRLTVV.

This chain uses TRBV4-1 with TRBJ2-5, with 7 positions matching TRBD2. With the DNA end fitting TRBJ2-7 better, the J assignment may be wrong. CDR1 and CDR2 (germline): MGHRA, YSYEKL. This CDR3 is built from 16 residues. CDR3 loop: CASSQRPLADSYEQYF. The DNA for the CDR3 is TGCGCCAGCAGCCAAAGGCCCCTAGCGGACTCCTACGAGCAGTACTTC.

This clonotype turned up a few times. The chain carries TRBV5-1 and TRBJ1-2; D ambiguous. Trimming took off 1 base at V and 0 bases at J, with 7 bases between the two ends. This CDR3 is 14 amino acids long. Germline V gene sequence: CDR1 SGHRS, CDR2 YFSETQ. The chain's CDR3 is CASSLWVPNYGYTF. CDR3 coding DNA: TGCGCCAGCAGCTTGTGGGTTCCTAACTATGGCTACACCTTC.

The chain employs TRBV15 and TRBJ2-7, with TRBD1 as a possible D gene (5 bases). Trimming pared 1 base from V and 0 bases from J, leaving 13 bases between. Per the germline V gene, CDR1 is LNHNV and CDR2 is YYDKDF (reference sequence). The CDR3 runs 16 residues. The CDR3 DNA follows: TGTGCCACCAGCAGAGCAGCAGGGCTTAGCTCCTACGAGCAGTACTTC. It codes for CATSRAAGLSSYEQYF.

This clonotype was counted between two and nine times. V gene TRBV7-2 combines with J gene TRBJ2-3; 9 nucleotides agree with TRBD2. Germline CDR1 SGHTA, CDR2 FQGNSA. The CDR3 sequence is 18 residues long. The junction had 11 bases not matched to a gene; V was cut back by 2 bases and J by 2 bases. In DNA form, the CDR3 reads TGTGCCAGCAGCTTATTTCCAGCGGGGGGCATAAACACAGATACGCAGTATTTT. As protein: CASSLFPAGGINTDTQYF.

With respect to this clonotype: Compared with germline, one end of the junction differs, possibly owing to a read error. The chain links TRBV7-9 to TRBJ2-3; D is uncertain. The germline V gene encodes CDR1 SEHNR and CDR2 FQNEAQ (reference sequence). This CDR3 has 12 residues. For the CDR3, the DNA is TGTTCCAGCAGCTTAGAACTGGATACGCAGTATTTT. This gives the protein CSSSLELDTQYF.

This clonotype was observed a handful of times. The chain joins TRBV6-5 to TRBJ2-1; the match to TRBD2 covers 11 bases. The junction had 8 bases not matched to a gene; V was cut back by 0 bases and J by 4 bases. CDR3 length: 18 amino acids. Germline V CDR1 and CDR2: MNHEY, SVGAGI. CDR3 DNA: TGTGCCAGCAGTTACTCGAGGTTTAGCGGGAGGGTATACAATGAGCAGTTCTTC. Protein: CASSYSRFSGRVYNEQFF.

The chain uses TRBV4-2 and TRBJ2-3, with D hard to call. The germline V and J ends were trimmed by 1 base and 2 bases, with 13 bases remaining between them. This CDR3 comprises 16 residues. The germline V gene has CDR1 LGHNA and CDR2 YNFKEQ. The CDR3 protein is CASSQVLHGSTDTQYF. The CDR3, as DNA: TGTGCCAGCAGCCAAGTCTTACACGGGTCCACAGATACGCAGTATTTT.

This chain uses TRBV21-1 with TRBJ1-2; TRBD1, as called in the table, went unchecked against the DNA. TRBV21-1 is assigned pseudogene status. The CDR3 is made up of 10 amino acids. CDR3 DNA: TGTGCCAGCAGAACAGGTGGCTACACCTTC. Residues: CASRTGGYTF.

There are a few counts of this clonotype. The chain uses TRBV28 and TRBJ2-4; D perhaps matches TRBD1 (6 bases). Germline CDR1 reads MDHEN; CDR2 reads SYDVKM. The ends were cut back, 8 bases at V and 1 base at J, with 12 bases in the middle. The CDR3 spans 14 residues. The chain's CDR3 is CASARGWAKNIQYF. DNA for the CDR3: TGTGCCAGCGCCAGGGGTTGGGCCAAAAACATTCAGTACTTC.

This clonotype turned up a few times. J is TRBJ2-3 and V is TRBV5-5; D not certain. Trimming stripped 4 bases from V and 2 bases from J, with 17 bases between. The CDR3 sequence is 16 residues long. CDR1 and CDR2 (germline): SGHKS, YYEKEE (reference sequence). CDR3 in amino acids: CASSDVMIQATDTQYF. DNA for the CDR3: TGTGCCAGCAGCGACGTAATGATCCAGGCCACAGATACGCAGTATTTT.

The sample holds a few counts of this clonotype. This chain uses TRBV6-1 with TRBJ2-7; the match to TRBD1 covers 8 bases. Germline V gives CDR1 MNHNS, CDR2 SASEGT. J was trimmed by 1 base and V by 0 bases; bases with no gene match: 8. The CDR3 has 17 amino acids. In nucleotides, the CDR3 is TGTGCCAGCAGTGAAGCCCCCGACAGGGGAAGGTCCTACGAGCAGTACTTC. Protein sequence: CASSEAPDRGRSYEQYF.